The 4 T cell receptor beta chains in this list originate from one sample, sequenced in a study of cytomegalovirus exposure and HLA in healthy donors. The PCR contained 60 Vbeta and 13 Jbeta primers. Assay used: immunoSEQ multiplex PCR; TCRdb lists only in-frame clones, some missing. The sample records tens of thousands of clones, 70% to 85% being singletons. The sequenced sample consisted of PBMCs. These receptors were collected from a man aged 45-65 years in good health and CMV-seropositive.

V is TRBV10-3 and J is TRBJ1-2; 9 bases map to TRBD1. Trimming at V came to 6 bases and at J to 4 bases, leaving 3 bases not matched to a gene. This CDR3 has 13 residues. Germline CDR1 reads ENHRY; CDR2 reads SYGVKD. The CDR3 nucleotides read TGTGCCATCAGAACGGACAGGGGCTATGGCTACACCTTC. Translated: CAIRTDRGYGYTF.

The chain carries TRBV15 and TRBJ1-1; D is possibly TRBD1 (5 bases). The V and J ends lost 3 bases and 3 bases respectively, with 20 bases between them. CDR3 length: 17 residues. CDR1 is LNHNV, CDR2 YYDKDF, per germline (reference sequence). The CDR3 DNA sequence: TGTGCCACCAGCAGGGTCCTGGGAGGGGCGAGGGACACTGAAGCTTTCTTT. Translated: CATSRVLGGARDTEAFF.

The J gene is TRBJ1-2, the V gene TRBV7-3; a weak D match, TRBD1 (6 bases). Between the trimmed V and J ends, which lost 5 bases and 6 bases, there was a span of 13 bases. CDR1 SGHTA and CDR2 FQGTGA come from the germline V gene. This CDR3 is 13 amino acids long. The CDR3 coding sequence is TGTGCCAGCAGCGAGGGACATAAAAATGGCTACACCTTC. Translation: CASSEGHKNGYTF.

The sample holds a few counts of this clone. The V call is TRBV5-1, the J call TRBJ1-2; 7 nucleotides align to TRBD1. Trimming at V came to 5 bases and at J to 3 bases, leaving 7 bases not matched to a gene. The CDR3 extends over 14 amino acids. Germline V gene sequence: CDR1 SGHRS, CDR2 YFSETQ. CDR3 amino acids: CASRVDRVDYGYTF. As DNA, the CDR3 is TGCGCCAGCAGGGTTGACAGGGTAGACTATGGCTACACCTTC. Combining the CDR3 with reference TRBV5-1 and TRBJ1-2 gives the whole variable domain KAGVTQTPRYLIKTRGQQVTLSCSPISGHRSVSWYQQTPGQGLQFLFEYFSETQRNKGNFPGRFSGRQFSNSRSEMNVSTLELGDSALYLCASRVDRVDYGYTFGSGTRLTVV.